This passage covers 2 T cell receptor beta chains from one sample sequenced in a study of blood T cell dynamics during melanoma immunotherapy. Some clones are missing from TCRdb's copy, which holds only in-frame ones; the method was immunoSEQ multiplex PCR. This sample has 15,000 to 20,000 clones, with approximately 94% found just once. Time point reported: week 3, after first cycle of checkpoint inhibitor. The sequencing here drew on effector memory CD8+ T cells from blood, taken from a patient treated with checkpoint blockade. The receptor set was obtained from a human donor with melanoma.

This clone was seen just once. This chain links TRBV5-1 with TRBJ2-7, with D hard to call. The V end was cut by 4 bases, the J end by 3 bases, with 5 bases between. The CDR3 is 11 residues long. Germline assignment: CDR1 SGHRS and CDR2 YFSETQ. The CDR3 loop reads CASSGNYEQYF. The CDR3 DNA follows: TGCGCCAGCAGCGGGAACTACGAGCAGTACTTC.

The chain links TRBV29-1 to TRBJ1-1; no definite D call. The CDR3 length is 10 residues. Trimming left V 3 bases short and J 5 bases short, with 4 bases between. Germline values: CDR1 SQVTM, CDR2 ANQGSEA. CDR3: CSVEATEAFF. The CDR3 bases are TGCAGCGTTGAGGCTACTGAAGCTTTCTTT.